These 6 T cell receptor beta chains were all obtained from the same sample, sequenced in a study of OX40 agonist ivuxolimab in advanced cancers. Produced via immunoSEQ multiplex PCR; TCRdb's table is partial and in-frame only. The sample has more than 50,000 clones, just over 90% seen once; the top ten hold around 19%. The sequencing used CD4+ or CD8+ T cells sorted from blood, collected in a trial of the OX40 agonist ivuxolimab. Receptors were obtained from an adult with an advanced solid tumor such as melanoma, head and neck, liver or kidney cancer.

V gene TRBV7-8 combines with J gene TRBJ2-1; D gene ambiguous. Germline CDR1 is SGHVS and CDR2 is FQNEAQ. V lost 5 bases, J lost 10 bases, and 12 bases lay in between. CDR3 length equals 12 residues. The CDR3 nucleotides read TGTGCCAGCAGCCCAGAGGCCTCCGAGCAGTTCTTC. Its translation: CASSPEASEQFF.

The count of this clone is one. The chain links TRBV19 to TRBJ1-1; D gene ambiguous. The CDR3 loop spans 14 amino acids. In germline, CDR1 is LNHDA, CDR2 SQIVND (reference sequence). Trimming stripped 1 base from V and 1 base from J, with 7 bases between. The CDR3 loop is CASSIVGPNTEAFF. The CDR3 DNA follows: TGTGCCAGTAGTATAGTAGGACCGAACACTGAAGCTTTCTTT. Full variable domain (outside the CDR3, taken from reference TRBV19 and TRBJ1-1): DGGITQSPKYLFRKEGQNVTLSCEQNLNHDAMYWYRQDPGQGLRLIYYSQIVNDFQKGDIAEGYSVSREKKESFPLTVTSAQKNPTAFYLCASSIVGPNTEAFFGQGTRLTVV.

This clone was seen a single time. The rearrangement links TRBV7-8 to TRBJ1-1, with D perhaps matching TRBD1 (5 bases). The CDR3 runs 14 residues. The germline gives CDR1 SGHVS, CDR2 FQNEAQ. Trimming removed 2 bases at V and 0 bases at J, with 7 bases between. CDR3 loop: CASSLSGMNTEAFF. The CDR3 bases are TGTGCCAGCAGCTTATCAGGGATGAACACTGAAGCTTTCTTT.

The sample holds one count of this clone. The rearrangement joins TRBV6-5 to TRBJ2-1; tentatively, D is TRBD1 (6 bases). The germline V gene has CDR1 MNHEY and CDR2 SVGAGI. V was pared by 1 base and J by 4 bases, with 8 bases between. This CDR3 spans 14 amino acids. The CDR3 DNA reads TGTGCCAGCAGTTACTGGGGGCCTTACAATGAGCAGTTCTTC. It yields the protein CASSYWGPYNEQFF.

The chain is built from TRBV28 and TRBJ2-1, with TRBD1 as a possible D gene (6 bases). Germline assignment: CDR1 MDHEN and CDR2 SYDVKM. With 7 bases removed from V and 0 bases from J, the gap between germline ends came to 19 bases. The CDR3 consists of 17 residues. The CDR3 sequence is CASNRPTTGSSYNEQFF. In nucleotides, the CDR3 is TGTGCCAGCAACCGACCCACTACAGGGAGCTCCTACAATGAGCAGTTCTTC. The full variable domain, in which reference TRBV28 and TRBJ2-1 provide the parts outside the CDR3, is DVKVTQSSRYLVKRTGEKVFLECVQDMDHENMFWYRQDPGLGLRLIYFSYDVKMKEKGDIPEGYSVSREKKERFSLILESASTNQTSMYLCASNRPTTGSSYNEQFFGPGTRLTVL.

This chain uses TRBV9 with TRBJ2-4, with 11 bases fitting TRBD1. CDR1 SGDLS and CDR2 YYNGEE come from the germline V gene. There are 18 residues in the CDR3. Trimming cost V 3 bases and J 0 bases; bases outside gene matches: 8. CDR3 DNA: TGTGCCAGCAGCGCAGAAGGGACAGGGGGTTTAGCCAAAAACATTCAGTACTTC. This codes for CASSAEGTGGLAKNIQYF.